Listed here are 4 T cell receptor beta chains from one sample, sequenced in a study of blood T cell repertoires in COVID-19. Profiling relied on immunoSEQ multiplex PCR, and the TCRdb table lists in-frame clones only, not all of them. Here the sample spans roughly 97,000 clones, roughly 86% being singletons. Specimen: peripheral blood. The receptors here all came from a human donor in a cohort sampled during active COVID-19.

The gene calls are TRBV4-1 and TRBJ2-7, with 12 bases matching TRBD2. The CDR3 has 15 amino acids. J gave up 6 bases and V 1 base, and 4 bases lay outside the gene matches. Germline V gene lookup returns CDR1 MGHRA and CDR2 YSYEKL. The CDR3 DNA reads TGCGCCAGCAGCCAAGGACTAGCGGGAGCTTCCGAGCAGTACTTC. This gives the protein CASSQGLAGASEQYF.

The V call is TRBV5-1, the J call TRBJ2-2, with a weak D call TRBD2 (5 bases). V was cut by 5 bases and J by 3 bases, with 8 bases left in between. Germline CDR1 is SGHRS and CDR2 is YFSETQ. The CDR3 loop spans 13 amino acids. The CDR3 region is CASRPGDTGELFF. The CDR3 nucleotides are TGCGCCAGCAGGCCCGGGGACACCGGGGAGCTGTTTTTT.

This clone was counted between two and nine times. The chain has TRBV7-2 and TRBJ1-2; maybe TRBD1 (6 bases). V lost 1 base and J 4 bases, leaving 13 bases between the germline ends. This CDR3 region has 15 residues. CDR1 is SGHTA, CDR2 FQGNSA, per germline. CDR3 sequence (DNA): TGTGCCAGCAGCTTAGATTCGACAGGCCTCTATGGCTACACCTTC. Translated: CASSLDSTGLYGYTF.

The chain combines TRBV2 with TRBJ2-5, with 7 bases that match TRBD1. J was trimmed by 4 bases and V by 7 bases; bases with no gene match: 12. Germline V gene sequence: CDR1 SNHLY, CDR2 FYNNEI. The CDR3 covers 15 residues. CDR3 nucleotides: TGTGCCAGCAACGACAGGGTGGTAGCAGGAGAGACCCAGTACTTC. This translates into CASNDRVVAGETQYF.